Presented here are 22 T cell receptor beta chains from one specimen sequenced in a study of OX40 agonist ivuxolimab in advanced cancers. The table came from immunoSEQ multiplex PCR; TCRdb's copy has only in-frame clones and leaves some out. The sample lists fewer than 10,000 clones, roughly 90% occurring once. Sample: CD4+ or CD8+ T cells sorted from blood, taken in a trial of the OX40 agonist ivuxolimab. Receptor source: an adult with an advanced solid tumor such as melanoma, head and neck, liver or kidney cancer.

The V gene is TRBV5-6, the J gene TRBJ2-5; 9 bases match TRBD1. The CDR3 extends over 15 amino acids. With 4 bases clipped from V and 5 bases from J, the junction kept 9 bases outside the gene matches. The germline V gene encodes CDR1 SGHDT and CDR2 YYEEEE. The CDR3 region is CASSPQTGGGETQYF. DNA of the CDR3: TGTGCCAGCAGCCCCCAGACAGGGGGAGGGGAGACCCAGTACTTC.

The CDR3 loop is CASSARTVNTEAFF. CDR3 DNA sequence: TGTGCCAGCAGTGCGCGGACAGTGAACACTGAAGCTTTCTTT. The chain links TRBV2 to TRBJ1-1; D might be TRBD1 (6 bases). V lost 4 bases to trimming and J lost 0 bases, with 9 bases between them. The CDR3 sequence is 14 residues long. Germline V gene lookup returns CDR1 SNHLY and CDR2 FYNNEI.

This rearrangement joins TRBV5-4 to TRBJ2-5; D gene ambiguous. Trimming stripped 1 base from V and 4 bases from J, with 8 bases between. CDR1 is SGHNT and CDR2 is YYREEE in the germline V gene (reference sequence). CDR3 length: 13 residues. The CDR3 DNA follows: TGTGCCAGCAGCTTGAGGGAATCAGAGACCCAGTACTTC. It encodes CASSLRESETQYF.

The V gene is TRBV29-1, the J gene TRBJ1-4; 8 nucleotides align to TRBD1. The CDR3 is made up of 14 amino acids. The ends lost 4 bases at V and 2 bases at J; junction bases unmatched: 3. CDR1 SQVTM and CDR2 ANQGSEA come from the germline V gene. The CDR3 loop reads CSVGWTGTNEKLFF. The CDR3 region has the DNA TGCAGCGTTGGGTGGACAGGGACTAATGAAAAACTGTTTTTT.

The chain has TRBV27 and TRBJ2-3; perhaps TRBD2 as D (5 bases). Germline CDR1 MNHEY, CDR2 SMNVEV (reference sequence). The CDR3 totals 15 residues. With 5 bases removed from V and 0 bases from J, the gap between germline ends came to 12 bases. The CDR3 bases are TGTGCCAGCAGTCCGGGGAGCGGTAGCACAGATACGCAGTATTTT. Translation gives CASSPGSGSTDTQYF.

The CDR3 nucleotides read TGTGCCAGCAGCTTTCTGGCGAGCACAGATACGCAGTATTTT. This sequence encodes CASSFLASTDTQYF. V gene TRBV7-2 combines with J gene TRBJ2-3; no definite D call. This CDR3 contains 14 residues. The germline V gene encodes CDR1 SGHTA and CDR2 FQGNSA. Trimming took 3 bases from V and 0 from J, leaving 7 bases between them.

The chain recombines TRBV30 with TRBJ1-2; 7 bases line up with TRBD1. V shed 5 bases and J 6 bases; nucleotides not matched to a gene: 6. There are 12 residues in the CDR3. Germline values: CDR1 GTSNPN, CDR2 SVGIG (reference sequence). The CDR3 loop reads CAWVGQVDGYTF. The CDR3 nucleotides are TGTGCCTGGGTTGGACAGGTCGATGGCTACACCTTC.

V and J are TRBV9 and TRBJ2-5; tentatively, D is TRBD1 (5 bases). The CDR3 runs 13 residues. With 5 bases removed from V and 1 base from J, the gap between germline ends came to 9 bases. Looked up from germline, CDR1 is SGDLS and CDR2 is YYNGEE. The DNA of the CDR3 is TGTGCCAGCAGTACCGACAGCCAAGAGACCCAGTACTTC. Protein sequence: CASSTDSQETQYF.

This clone has more than one count but fewer than ten. The chain couples TRBV5-1 to TRBJ2-1; 12 bases fit TRBD2. The CDR3 spans 16 residues. Germline V CDR1 and CDR2: SGHRS, YFSETQ. With 3 bases clipped from V and 7 bases from J, the junction kept 8 bases outside the gene matches. This CDR3 reads CASSSGLAGFANEQFF. CDR3 coding DNA: TGCGCCAGCAGCTCCGGACTAGCGGGATTTGCGAATGAGCAGTTCTTC.

This chain connects TRBV6-1 to TRBJ1-5; D unresolved. CDR1 is MNHNS and CDR2 is SASEGT in the germline V gene. Between the trimmed V and J ends, which lost 1 base and 7 bases, there was a span of 2 bases. The CDR3 is made up of 11 amino acids. The CDR3 bases are TGTGCCAGCAGTGAAGGACAGCCCCAGCATTTT. Its translation is CASSEGQPQHF.

J is TRBJ2-5 and V is TRBV13, with D hard to call. Germline CDR1 reads PRHDT; CDR2 reads FYEKMQ (reference sequence). This CDR3 contains 11 residues. V was pared by 6 bases and J by 5 bases, with 7 bases between. The CDR3 protein is CASSQQETQYF. For the CDR3, the DNA is TGTGCCAGCAGTCAACAGGAGACCCAGTACTTC.

The chain has TRBV5-6 and TRBJ2-5, with D tentatively TRBD1 or TRBD2 (6 bases each). The CDR3 has 14 amino acids. V dropped 1 base and J dropped 5 bases, with 12 bases sitting between them. Germline values: CDR1 SGHDT, CDR2 YYEEEE. DNA for the CDR3: TGTGCCAGCAGCTTGTCCGGGGGCGCCGAGACCCAGTACTTC. Its translation is CASSLSGGAETQYF.

The chain carries TRBV19 and TRBJ2-7; D remains unclear. Germline assignment: CDR1 LNHDA and CDR2 SQIVND (reference sequence). Trimming took 4 bases from V and 2 from J, leaving 12 bases between them. The CDR3 loop spans 14 amino acids. This chain's CDR3 is CASSTRSNPYEQYF. CDR3 bases: TGTGCCAGTAGTACCCGATCAAACCCCTACGAGCAGTACTTC.

This clone has a single count. V usage is TRBV5-1 and J usage is TRBJ2-7; D is perhaps TRBD1 or TRBD2 (5 bases each). V shed 0 bases and J shed 4 bases, with 14 bases lying between them. CDR1 and CDR2 from the germline V gene are SGHRS and YFSETQ. The CDR3 consists of 15 residues. CDR3 sequence (DNA): TGCGCCAGCAGCTTGGATCCAGGGAGTTCATACGAGCAGTACTTC. Protein sequence: CASSLDPGSSYEQYF.

The genes are TRBV10-3 and TRBJ1-1; 8 positions agree with TRBD1. J was trimmed by 1 base and V by 2 bases; bases with no gene match: 3. The CDR3 sequence is 15 residues long. Looked up from germline, CDR1 is ENHRY and CDR2 is SYGVKD. The CDR3 here is CAISEATGGNTEAFF. The CDR3 nucleotides are TGTGCCATCAGTGAGGCTACAGGGGGGAACACTGAAGCTTTCTTT.

This clone was counted once. The chain couples TRBV11-2 to TRBJ1-1; D gene ambiguous. Looked up from germline, CDR1 is SGHAT and CDR2 is FQNNGV. V dropped 3 bases and J dropped 5 bases, with 10 bases sitting between them. There are 13 residues in the CDR3. CDR3 nucleotide sequence: TGTGCCAGCAGCTTCTTGGGAGGGACTGAAGCTTTCTTT. Its translation: CASSFLGGTEAFF.

This CDR3 is CASSLQRMDEQFF. The CDR3 DNA follows: TGTGCCAGCAGCTTACAGCGTATGGATGAGCAGTTCTTC. The chain joins TRBV5-8 to TRBJ2-1, with no clear D. Trimming cost V 2 bases and J 8 bases, with 11 bases left between them. Germline lookup yields CDR1 SGHTS and CDR2 YDEGEE. CDR3 length: 13 amino acids. Full variable domain (missing parts from reference TRBV5-8 and TRBJ2-1): EAGVTQSPTHLIKTRGQQATLRCSPISGHTSVYWYQQALGLGLQFLLWYDEGEERNRGNFPPRFSGRQFPNYSSELNVNALELEDSALYLCASSLQRMDEQFFGPGTRLTVL.

The sample holds a few counts of this clone. The rearrangement links TRBV2 to TRBJ1-1, with D tentatively TRBD1 (6 bases). The CDR3 spans 13 residues. Between the trimmed V and J ends, which lost 7 bases and 1 base, there was a span of 10 bases. CDR1 and CDR2 (germline): SNHLY, FYNNEI. CDR3 nucleotide sequence: TGTGCCAGCACACAGGGAGAGAACACTGAAGCTTTCTTT. Translating it yields CASTQGENTEAFF.

The chain employs TRBV6-1 and TRBJ1-4, with 7 bases lining up with TRBD1. Trimming removed 6 bases from V and 3 bases from J; junction bases left unmatched: 7. Germline V CDR1 and CDR2: MNHNS, SASEGT. CDR3 length: 15 amino acids. The CDR3 DNA is TGTGCCAGCAGGCGAACAGGGGCCCCTAATGAAAAACTGTTTTTT. Translating gives CASRRTGAPNEKLFF.

V is TRBV5-1 and J is TRBJ2-2; a possible D gene is TRBD1 (7 bases). V was shortened by 6 bases and J by 1 base, with 16 bases between the two germline ends. Germline lookup yields CDR1 SGHRS and CDR2 YFSETQ. The CDR3 has 16 residues. The DNA for the CDR3 is TGCGCCAGCACCCAAGGCAGGGGGGTGAACACCGGGGAGCTGTTTTTT. This gives the protein CASTQGRGVNTGELFF. Combining the CDR3 with reference TRBV5-1 and TRBJ2-2 gives the whole variable domain KAGVTQTPRYLIKTRGQQVTLSCSPISGHRSVSWYQQTPGQGLQFLFEYFSETQRNKGNFPGRFSGRQFSNSRSEMNVSTLELGDSALYLCASTQGRGVNTGELFFGEGSRLTVL.

The DNA for the CDR3 is TGCAGCGTTGGGCCTAGCGGGAGAGGGAACGAGCAGTACTTC. Amino acids: CSVGPSGRGNEQYF. The chain has TRBV29-1 and TRBJ2-7; 10 bases align to TRBD2. V gave up 4 bases and J gave up 5 bases; unmatched junction bases: 8. The CDR3 length is 14 residues. Per the germline V gene, CDR1 is SQVTM and CDR2 is ANQGSEA.

The chain employs TRBV4-1 and TRBJ2-1; D is undetermined. Germline-derived CDR1 and CDR2 are MGHRA and YSYEKL. The CDR3 totals 16 residues. Trimming shortened V by 4 bases and J by 7 bases, and 20 bases separated the two germline ends. The DNA for the CDR3 is TGCGCCAGCAGCCGTATCCTCTTTTCTGCAACGAATGAGCAGTTCTTC. Translating gives CASSRILFSATNEQFF.